This T cell receptor (beta chain) was captured in a study of T cell repertoires in cytomegalovirus infection. Overall study context: The authors used CMV epitopes that were HLA-C-restricted (recently identified) and HLA-B-restricted (well studied). The public TCR beta signatures pointed to both CMV infection and matching HLA type.

The germline gives CDR1 SGDLS, CDR2 YYNGEE. The V gene end was trimmed by 1 base and the J gene end by 6 bases; junction bases not matched to a gene: 3. The CDR3 runs 15 residues. Findings and caveats of the study: CMV-specific TCR beta clonotypes restricted by HLA-C dominated the ex vivo response. Cumulated frequencies of public TCR beta families served to identify carriers of CMV plus the relevant HLA.

TCRdb independently ran MiXCR on the reads; one entry per CDR3 protein. The table includes some 800,000 distinct CDR3 sequences, almost 30% detected once. The table lists this clonotype with a few counts. Antigen specificity is unknown. The input for sequencing was cultured CD8+ T cells from PBMCs, taken from culture after CMV antigen stimulation. The chain couples TRBV9 to TRBJ2-1, with 11 bases matching TRBD2. This sequence was found in a human donor in good health (CMV status not recorded). Some clones in this sample may be carry-over from other donors' samples. This CDR3 reads CASSVRLAGTNEQFF. The DNA of the CDR3 is TGTGCCAGCAGCGTACGACTAGCGGGGACCAATGAGCAGTTCTTC.